This paragraph reports one TCR beta chain. TCRdb passed the RT-PCR reads through MiXCR, listing each CDR3 protein once. The sample lists about a million distinct CDR3 sequences; around 17% were seen once. This entry is derived from a study of patients and donors after allogeneic stem cell transplantation. The clonotype comes from a human donor who was either an allogeneic HSCT recipient or a stem cell or donor lymphocyte infusion donor (not recorded which). It is not recorded whose cells these are; they may come from a transplant donor. Sequenced: blood, either unsorted or a sorted T cell fraction (not recorded which).

Here the CDR3 DNA reads TGCGCCAGCAGCCAAGCCGCTAGCGTCTACACAGATACGCAGTATTTT. It specifies CASSQAASVYTDTQYF. This sequence joins TRBV4-3 and TRBJ2-3; a possible D gene is TRBD2 (6 bases). Germline V gene lookup returns CDR1 LGHNA and CDR2 YSLEER. The CDR3 has 16 residues. With 1 base removed from V and 2 bases from J, the gap between germline ends came to 13 bases.